A selection of T cell receptor beta chains follows, all from one sample in a study of human T cells and chemical hapten exposure. MiXCR, applied by TCRdb to the RACE reads, yields one record per CDR3 protein. This table holds roughly 380,000 distinct CDR3 sequences, about 5.1% found once. The input for sequencing was whole blood, taken in connection with sensitization to the hapten diphenylcyclopropenone (DPC). These receptors all stem from a woman in her fifties or sixties with alopecia areata. Some clones in this sample may be carry-over from other donors' samples. CDR3s include the opening cysteine and the closing phenylalanine or tryptophan. D genes are given only for firm matches.

V	D	J	CDR3
TRBV20-1	TRBD2	TRBJ2-3	CSARDPWTSGLTDTQYF
TRBV28	-	TRBJ1-1	CASRDVWNTEAFF
TRBV28	-	TRBJ2-2	CASSGPLGLGTGELFF
TRBV29-1	-	TRBJ2-1	CSVGGGSYNEQFF
TRBV5-1	-	TRBJ2-1	CASSSGGRRNEQFF
TRBV10-2	-	TRBJ2-3	CASSEAGHTDTQYF
TRBV29-1	TRBD1	TRBJ1-1	CSVEVWTGGSNTEAFF
TRBV2	TRBD2	TRBJ2-3	CASVLLSSGYTDTQYF
TRBV11-2	-	TRBJ2-1	CASSSSLWGMNEQFF
TRBV28	TRBD2	TRBJ2-3	CASKSGGRTGTDTQYF
TRBV7-8	-	TRBJ2-5	CASSPQRLKLQETQYF
TRBV13	TRBD2	TRBJ2-1	CASSIRTSDEQFF
TRBV6-6	-	TRBJ2-1	CASSGSGRASSYNEQFF
TRBV20-1	TRBD1	TRBJ2-3	CSASDRGQVTDTQYF
TRBV7-9	TRBD2	TRBJ2-1	CASSFPGLVSSEDNEQFF
TRBV10-1	-	TRBJ2-7	CASSESNHEQYF
TRBV7-2	TRBD2	TRBJ2-3	CASSLNGGRVADTQYF
TRBV30	-	TRBJ2-4	CAWSSPGGPLAKNIQYF
TRBV12-3/TRBV12-4	-	TRBJ2-3	CASSLSGFRADTQYF
TRBV7-2	TRBD1	TRBJ1-6	CASSLTTGIDSPLHF
TRBV7-8	-	TRBJ2-1	CASSLGLRGEQFF
TRBV20-1	-	TRBJ2-7	CSARATSPYEQYF
TRBV28	-	TRBJ2-3	CASSSGQRTDTQYF
TRBV5-1	TRBD1	TRBJ1-3	CASSLTGGTHGNTIYF
TRBV27	-	TRBJ2-3	CASSPQTSFADTQYF
TRBV12-3/TRBV12-4	-	TRBJ1-4	CASTRDTTNEKLFF
TRBV18	TRBD1	TRBJ2-6	CASSPQPSQGAGVLTF
TRBV29-1	-	TRBJ2-2	CSAPGATTGELFF
TRBV13	-	TRBJ2-4	CASSFMSEENIQYF